This T cell receptor (beta chain) is from a study of OX40 agonist ivuxolimab in advanced cancers. As for the study in general: Ivuxolimab, an agonist antibody against OX40 (CD134), was given to patients. Dose-escalation patients' cancers were hepatocellular carcinoma, melanoma, renal cell or head and neck cancer.

This CDR3 has 16 residues. Trimming pared 1 base from V and 8 bases from J, leaving 19 bases between. The V gene's germline CDR1 is SGHKS and CDR2 YYEKEE (reference sequence). Clones were read by immunoSEQ multiplex PCR, and TCRdb kept only the in-frame ones, dropping some. The sample has 30,000 to 40,000 clones, over 85% seen once. Regarding this clone: Its antigen is unknown.

Study observations and caveats: No determination was made of the antigen specificity of the expanded peripheral T cells.

Blood samples were obtained at baseline, cycle 4 day 1, and cycle 7 day 1. The TCR was taken from an adult with an advanced solid tumor such as melanoma, head and neck, liver or kidney cancer. The sequenced sample was CD4+ or CD8+ T cells sorted from blood, obtained in a trial of the OX40 agonist ivuxolimab. The chain uses TRBV5-5 and TRBJ2-1, with D perhaps assigned TRBD1 or TRBD2 (5 bases each). CDR3 protein: CASSLLRGAPEDEQFF. DNA of the CDR3: TGTGCCAGCAGCTTGCTTCGAGGGGCCCCTGAGGATGAGCAGTTCTTC.